Listed below are T cell receptor beta chains from one sample, sequenced in a study of blood T cell repertoires in COVID-19. Sequenced by immunoSEQ multiplex PCR; TCRdb stores in-frame clones only, minus some. This sample has some 71,000 clones, with 90% found just once. The sequenced sample was peripheral blood. The receptors come from a woman aged 18-30 years with acute or convalescent COVID-19. CDR3s include the opening cysteine and the closing phenylalanine or tryptophan. D genes are given only for firm matches. Clone size is not always given. Where it is, it says once, few, many or a class for expanded clones.

d_call	v_call	clone_size	j_call	cdr3_nt	cdr3_aa
TRBD1	TRBV14	NA	TRBJ2-1	TGTGCCAGCAGCCAAGGGGCGGACAGGGGGACCAATGAGCAGTTCTTC	CASSQGADRGTNEQFF
NA	TRBV10-2	NA	TRBJ1-1	TGCGCCAGCGGAACAGGGATGAGAACTGAAGCTTTCTTT	CASGTGMRTEAFF
NA	TRBV5-5	once	TRBJ1-1	TGTGCCAGCAGCTTGGCGGTGGGCAACACTGAAGCTTTCTTT	CASSLAVGNTEAFF
TRBD1	TRBV6-6	NA	TRBJ2-5	TGTGCCAGCAGTTCGAACAGGGGGAAGGAGACCCAGTACTTC	CASSSNRGKETQYF
TRBD1	TRBV5-1	NA	TRBJ1-3	TGCGCCAGCAGCTTGCAGGGGGTAACTGGAAACACCATATATTTT	CASSLQGVTGNTIYF
TRBD2	TRBV29-1	NA	TRBJ2-1	TGCAGCGTTGTTCGGCGGGAGGGCCCGGATGAGCAGTTCTTC	CSVVRREGPDEQFF
NA	TRBV6-5	NA	TRBJ1-4	TGTGCCAGCAACCACCCGGGAGCTTCGCAGGAAAAACTGTTTTTT	CASNHPGASQEKLFF
TRBD1	TRBV2	NA	TRBJ1-4	TGTGCCAGCAGTGGCCGACAGGGAGGAGCTAATGAAAAACTGTTTTTT	CASSGRQGGANEKLFF
TRBD1	TRBV13	NA	TRBJ2-1	TGTGCCAGCAGCTACTCACAATACGGGCCGGGACAGGGGATTTACAATGAGCAGTTCTTC	CASSYSQYGPGQGIYNEQFF
TRBD1	TRBV27	NA	TRBJ2-1	TGTGCCAGCAGTCCCGGGACAGGTATCGATGAGCAGTTCTTC	CASSPGTGIDEQFF
NA	TRBV30	NA	TRBJ2-1	TGTGCCTGGAGTGGCGAGTTCGGTGAGCAGTTCTTC	CAWSGEFGEQFF
TRBD1	TRBV28	NA	TRBJ1-5	TGTGCCAGCAGTGACAGGGGGCTTCAGCCCCAGCATTTT	CASSDRGLQPQHF
NA	TRBV5-5	NA	TRBJ1-1	TGTGCCAGCAGCTCAAAAGGCTGGGGCTCGCTGACTGAAGCTTTCTTT	CASSSKGWGSLTEAFF
TRBD1	TRBV5-3	NA	TRBJ2-6	TGTGCCAGAAGCGTTCAACGGGACAGGGCTGGGGCCAACGTCCTGACTTTC	CARSVQRDRAGANVLTF
TRBD1	TRBV9	NA	TRBJ2-7	TGTGCCAGCAGCACCTCTCCTCAACCGGGACAGGGGGTACACGAGCAGTACTTC	CASSTSPQPGQGVHEQYF
TRBD2	TRBV11-2	NA	TRBJ2-7	TGTGCCAGCAGCTTAGATATTAGCGGGACCTACGAGCAGTACTTC	CASSLDISGTYEQYF
NA	TRBV7-9	NA	TRBJ1-1	TGTGCCAGCAGCACTGGCACAGAGAACACTGAAGCTTTCTTT	CASSTGTENTEAFF
NA	TRBV7-9	NA	TRBJ2-1	TGTGCCAGCAGCTTTGAGAGGGTAGAGAATGAGCAGTTCTTC	CASSFERVENEQFF
TRBD1	TRBV29-1	NA	TRBJ2-5	TGCAGCGTGAGGGACAGGGAATTGGAGACCCAGTACTTC	CSVRDRELETQYF
NA	TRBV28	NA	TRBJ1-1	TGTGCCAGCAGTCCCTACAGGGAATTGAACACTGAAGCTTTCTTT	CASSPYRELNTEAFF
NA	TRBV28	few	TRBJ1-5	TGTGCCAGCAGCCCTAGGGGTGGGGATCAGCCCCAGCATTTT	CASSPRGGDQPQHF
TRBD2	TRBV6-5	few	TRBJ2-5	TGTGCCAGCAGTTGGACTAGCGGGGGGGAGACCCAGTACTTC	CASSWTSGGETQYF
TRBD1	TRBV4-1	NA	TRBJ1-2	TGCGCCAGCAGCCAAGATCGGACAGGGGGCTATGGCTACACCTTC	CASSQDRTGGYGYTF
NA	TRBV2	once	TRBJ1-5	TGTGCCAGCAGTGATGGCGGATTGAGCAATCAGCCCCAGCATTTT	CASSDGGLSNQPQHF
TRBD1	TRBV10-3	once	TRBJ1-2	TGTGCCATCAGTGGGGACAGCGGCTATGGCTACACCTTC	CAISGDSGYGYTF
NA	TRBV12-3/TRBV12-4	NA	TRBJ2-7	TGTGCCAGCAGTTTTTGGGGGGAAGACGAGCAGTACTTC	CASSFWGEDEQYF
TRBD1	TRBV6-6	NA	TRBJ1-4	TGTGCCAGCAGTCCACAGGGGGAGGATGCTAATGAAAAACTGTTTTTT	CASSPQGEDANEKLFF
NA	TRBV27	NA	TRBJ2-5	TGTGCCAGCAGCCGTAAAAGAGCGACCCAGTACTTC	CASSRKRATQYF
NA	TRBV20-1	NA	TRBJ2-1	TGCAGTGCTAGCGGGAGTTTTGAGCAGTTCTTC	CSASGSFEQFF
NA	TRBV28	NA	TRBJ1-5	TGTGCCAGCAGGGGACCCAGGGGTCAGCCCCAGCATTTT	CASRGPRGQPQHF
TRBD1	TRBV7-6	NA	TRBJ1-2	TGTGCCAGCAGCTTACGGGACAGGACTAACTATGGCTACACCTTC	CASSLRDRTNYGYTF
TRBD2	TRBV7-6	NA	TRBJ2-5	TGTGCCAGCAGCTCCTCCGATGGGACTAGCGGGGGGGAGACCCAGTACTTC	CASSSSDGTSGGETQYF
NA	TRBV6-1	NA	TRBJ2-7	TGTGCCAGCAGTGAAGCGGCGGCGGGCAGCCGCTACGAGCAGTACTTC	CASSEAAAGSRYEQYF
NA	TRBV21-1	NA	TRBJ2-3	TGTGCCAGCAGATCCAACGGGACTCTCGTTGCAGATACGCAGTATTTT	CASRSNGTLVADTQYF
NA	TRBV9	NA	TRBJ1-1	TGTGCCAGCAGCGTAAGTTCGGTGAACACTGAAGCTTTCTTT	CASSVSSVNTEAFF
NA	TRBV19	once	TRBJ1-2	TGTGCCAGTAGTATCTCCGCGGACCGCGGGAGGACTGGCTACACCTTC	CASSISADRGRTGYTF
TRBD1	TRBV30	NA	TRBJ1-4	TGTGCCTGGGGGGGACAGGGGGTTGAAAAACTGTTTTTT	CAWGGQGVEKLFF
NA	TRBV6-2/TRBV6-3	NA	TRBJ1-5	TGTGCCAGCAGTCTTACCCGGAATCAGCCCCAGCATTTT	CASSLTRNQPQHF
NA	TRBV2	once	TRBJ2-3	TGTGCCAGCAGCAGCTCCGGGACACGTAGCACAGATACGCAGTATTTT	CASSSSGTRSTDTQYF
NA	TRBV7-9	NA	TRBJ1-1	TGTGCCAGCAGCCCTAGCCGCTCTGACGAAGCTTTCTTT	CASSPSRSDEAFF
NA	TRBV6-5	NA	TRBJ1-1	TGTGCCAGCAGTACAGGATTGGGCACTGAAGCTTTCTTT	CASSTGLGTEAFF
NA	TRBV2	NA	TRBJ1-2	TGTGCCAGCTCAACCGAGGGATTAGTTGGCTACACCTTC	CASSTEGLVGYTF
NA	TRBV21-1	NA	TRBJ1-1	TGTGCCAGCAGCAGGGGGCAGAACACTGAAGCTTTCTTT	CASSRGQNTEAFF
NA	TRBV6-5	NA	TRBJ1-1	TGTGCCAGCAGTCCCGAGGGGGTGAACACTGAAGCTTTCTTT	CASSPEGVNTEAFF
NA	TRBV5-1	once	TRBJ1-1	TGCGCCAGCAGCGTTACCGCGACGGGCACTGAAGCTTTCTTT	CASSVTATGTEAFF
NA	TRBV7-6	NA	TRBJ2-1	TGTGCCAGCAGCTCCTCTCGGAGCTCCTACAATGAGCAGTTCTTC	CASSSSRSSYNEQFF
TRBD2	TRBV9	NA	TRBJ2-1	TGTGCCAGCGGGAGGGATCCTTATGAGCAGTTCTTC	CASGRDPYEQFF
NA	TRBV19	NA	TRBJ2-2	TGTGCCAGTAGTATCGGACAGTTCGGGGAGCTGTTTTTT	CASSIGQFGELFF
NA	TRBV5-6	NA	TRBJ1-6	TGTGCCAGCAGTCACCGACCCTTTGGACTTTCACCCCTCCACTTT	CASSHRPFGLSPLHF
TRBD2	TRBV19	NA	TRBJ2-2	TGTGCCAGTAGACCGAAAGCGGGACTAGCGGGTACCCTAAACACCGGGGAGCTGTTTTTT	CASRPKAGLAGTLNTGELFF